Below, 23 T cell receptor beta chains from the same sample are listed, as sequenced in a study of blood T cell repertoires in COVID-19. Repertoires were generated with immunoSEQ multiplex PCR, while TCRdb's copy carries only in-frame clones and drops some. The table shows 70,000 to 80,000 clones, with around 83% occurring only once. The specimen sequenced was peripheral blood. The source of these receptors is a man of 80 years or more with acute or convalescent COVID-19.

The chain uses TRBV27 and TRBJ2-1, with D perhaps TRBD2 (6 bases). V was trimmed by 9 bases and J by 5 bases, leaving 11 bases between them. The CDR3 loop spans 12 amino acids. Germline CDR1 and CDR2: MNHEY and SMNVEV (reference sequence). CDR3 residues: CASRTKNNEQFF. CDR3 in DNA: TGTGCCAGTAGGACTAAAAACAATGAGCAGTTCTTC.

V gene TRBV5-1 combines with J gene TRBJ1-1, with 9 bases identical to TRBD1. The V and J ends lost 0 bases and 8 bases, in that order; junction bases with no gene match: 2. CDR1 is SGHRS, CDR2 YFSETQ, per germline. This CDR3 has 13 residues. CDR3 DNA: TGCGCCAGCAGCTTGGGTGGACAGGGGGAAGCTTTCTTT. The encoded protein is CASSLGGQGEAFF.

The chain carries TRBV7-2 and TRBJ1-2, with D perhaps TRBD1 (6 bases). V was pared by 1 base and J by 4 bases, with 13 bases between. The CDR3 is made up of 15 amino acids. Germline V gene data show CDR1 as SGHTA and CDR2 as FQGNSA. CDR3 sequence: CASSLGQQGGYGYTF. In nucleotides, the CDR3 is TGTGCCAGCAGCTTAGGGCAACAGGGCGGCTATGGCTACACCTTC.

A few counts support this clone. The chain is built from TRBV30 and TRBJ1-3; D remains unclear. Germline V gene data show CDR1 as GTSNPN and CDR2 as SVGIG (reference sequence). The germline V and J ends were trimmed by 1 base and 7 bases, with 11 bases remaining between them. The CDR3 is 13 residues long. The CDR3 nucleotides read TGTGCCTGGAGTGCCCCTCTCGGGAACACCATATATTTT. As protein: CAWSAPLGNTIYF.

V gene TRBV30 combines with J gene TRBJ1-2; no clear D gene. CDR3 length equals 13 residues. From germline, CDR1 is GTSNPN and CDR2 SVGIG (reference sequence). Trimming removed 2 bases at V and 6 bases at J, with 13 bases between. CDR3 loop: CAWSTGRGNGYTF. The CDR3 DNA reads as TGTGCCTGGAGTACCGGGAGAGGGAATGGCTACACCTTC.

In DNA form, the CDR3 reads TGTGCCAGCAGTTCCGGACAGGGAGGTCAGCCCCAGCATTTT. It encodes CASSSGQGGQPQHF. J is TRBJ1-5 and V is TRBV28, with TRBD1 identical over 8 bases. With V trimmed by 4 bases and J by 6 bases, 5 bases remained unmatched. The V gene's germline CDR1 is MDHEN and CDR2 SYDVKM. The CDR3 has 14 residues.

The J gene is TRBJ2-1, the V gene TRBV12-5; 7 nucleotides match TRBD1. CDR3 size: 15 residues. Trimming took 1 base from V and 6 from J; bases not matched to a gene: 6. Germline lookup yields CDR1 LGHNT and CDR2 FRNRAP. In DNA form, the CDR3 reads TGTGCTAGTGGTTTGGGGCCCACAGGGGCCAATGAGCAGTTCTTC. Translation gives CASGLGPTGANEQFF.

The chain is built from TRBV5-1 and TRBJ1-6, with D tentatively TRBD1 (6 bases). V gave up 0 bases and J gave up 10 bases, with 14 bases separating them. This CDR3 is built from 15 residues. The germline CDR1 and CDR2 sequences are SGHRS and YFSETQ. CDR3 protein: CASSLAPTGGSPLHF. CDR3 in DNA: TGCGCCAGCAGCTTGGCCCCGACAGGAGGATCACCCCTCCACTTT.

This clone was observed a single time. This chain connects TRBV9 to TRBJ1-1; D unclear. The germline V gene has CDR1 SGDLS and CDR2 YYNGEE. The V gene lost 3 bases and the J gene lost 0 bases, with 6 bases spanning the gap. The length of the CDR3 is 13 residues. The CDR3 reads CASSELLNTEAFF. The CDR3 DNA is TGTGCCAGCAGCGAACTCCTGAACACTGAAGCTTTCTTT.

The V gene is TRBV23-1, the J gene TRBJ2-5; 9 nucleotides line up with TRBD1. TRBV23-1 is flagged as an ORF with uncertain function. There are 16 residues in the CDR3. Trimming cost V 6 bases and J 1 base; bases outside gene matches: 9. The CDR3 DNA is TGCGCCAGCAGCACAGGGACAGGGCGTCGCCAAGAGACCCAGTACTTC. Translation: CASSTGTGRRQETQYF.

V and J are TRBV23-1 and TRBJ1-1, with a weak D call TRBD1 (5 bases). TRBV23-1 is annotated as an ORF whose role is uncertain. CDR3 size: 15 residues. The V end was cut by 4 bases, the J end by 4 bases, with 16 bases between. This CDR3 reads CASSPPQGFGTEAFF. CDR3 in DNA: TGCGCCAGCAGTCCCCCCCAGGGTTTCGGCACTGAAGCTTTCTTT.

The V call is TRBV19, the J call TRBJ2-3; D is perhaps TRBD1 (6 bases). Per the germline V gene, CDR1 is LNHDA and CDR2 is SQIVND (reference sequence). Trimming removed 8 bases at V and 0 bases at J, with 12 bases between. This CDR3 has 14 amino acids. CDR3 loop: CASSLDSSTDTQYF. The CDR3 bases are TGTGCCAGTTCTCTGGACAGTAGCACAGATACGCAGTATTTT.

This clone occurred a few times. CDR3 DNA sequence: TGTGCCAGCAGCATGGGACTAGCCAACAATGAGCAGTTCTTC. Its protein is CASSMGLANNEQFF. The chain uses TRBV9 and TRBJ2-1; TRBD2 matches 9 bases. The junction had 4 bases not matched to a gene; V was cut back by 4 bases and J by 5 bases. Germline loops: CDR1 SGDLS, CDR2 YYNGEE. CDR3 size: 14 residues.

This clone was seen only a few times. This sequence joins TRBV12-2 and TRBJ1-4; TRBD1 reflects the table's D call only, with no check against the DNA. TRBV12-2 is given as a pseudogene. The CDR3 is 20 residues long. CDR3 DNA: TGTGCAAGTCGCTTAGCTGATGGATCCCCTCAGGGGGCGGCTAATGAAAAACTGTTTTTT. This gives the protein CASRLADGSPQGAANEKLFF.

This rearrangement joins TRBV18 to TRBJ2-7; 8 nucleotides agree with TRBD2. J lost 7 bases, V lost 3 bases, and 8 bases had no gene match. CDR3 size: 14 residues. CDR1 KGHSH and CDR2 LQKENI come from the germline V gene. CDR3 protein: CASSPAQGTREQYF. The CDR3 nucleotides are TGTGCCAGCTCACCGGCCCAGGGGACTAGAGAGCAGTACTTC.

V gene TRBV29-1 combines with J gene TRBJ2-7; D may be TRBD2 (6 bases). Per germline, CDR1 SQVTM and CDR2 ANQGSEA. Trimming removed 1 base from V and 5 bases from J, with 9 bases in between. This CDR3 region has 12 residues. The CDR3 bases are TGCAGCGTTGAAGCGGGAGTGAACGAGCAGTACTTC. Encoded protein: CSVEAGVNEQYF.

The rearrangement joins TRBV19 to TRBJ2-1, with TRBD2 matching 11 bases. Germline loops: CDR1 LNHDA, CDR2 SQIVND (reference sequence). Trimming took 5 bases from V and 10 from J; bases not matched to a gene: 10. The CDR3 loop spans 15 amino acids. In nucleotides, the CDR3 is TGTGCCAGTAGTCTCACCTTTAGCGGGAGGGACGAGCAGTTCTTC. Its translation is CASSLTFSGRDEQFF.

The rearrangement links TRBV29-1 to TRBJ2-7, with D maybe TRBD1 (5 bases). Trimming shortened V by 5 bases and J by 6 bases, and 20 bases separated the two germline ends. The germline CDR1 and CDR2 sequences are SQVTM and ANQGSEA. CDR3 length: 14 amino acids. In nucleotides, the CDR3 is TGCAGCGTTAGGGGAACAGAACCCCTAGGCGAGCAGTACTTC. The encoded protein is CSVRGTEPLGEQYF.

A note on this clone: Mismatch with germline at one junction end may stem from a read error. The J gene is TRBJ1-3, the V gene TRBV7-7, with a weak D call TRBD1 (5 bases). Germline CDR1 is SSHAT and CDR2 is FNYEAQ (reference sequence). The CDR3 is 15 amino acids. The DNA for the CDR3 is TGTGCTAGCAGCTTAGGGCCGGGGGCTGGAAACACCATATATTTT. Protein sequence: CASSLGPGAGNTIYF.

V is TRBV21-1 and J is TRBJ1-4; TRBD1, as called in the table, went unchecked against the DNA. TRBV21-1 is labeled a pseudogene. CDR3 length: 16 residues. In DNA, the CDR3 is TGTGCCAGCACCACCCGGGACAGGGGCTCCAATGAAAAACTGTTTTTT. It codes for CASTTRDRGSNEKLFF.

Only one count was recorded for this clone. The chain has TRBV7-2 and TRBJ1-5, with no clear D. This CDR3 is built from 14 residues. Germline assignment: CDR1 SGHTA and CDR2 FQGNSA. V shed 0 bases and J shed 4 bases, with 7 bases lying between them. CDR3 in DNA: TGTGCCAGCAGCTTAGCTCACACAAATCAGCCCCAGCATTTT. This encodes CASSLAHTNQPQHF.

The genes are TRBV5-1 and TRBJ2-4; no definite D call. The CDR3 spans 17 residues. V lost 0 bases to trimming and J lost 0 bases, with 13 bases between them. Looked up from germline, CDR1 is SGHRS and CDR2 is YFSETQ. The CDR3 loop reads CASSLVSSGLAKNIQYF. CDR3 in DNA: TGCGCCAGCAGCTTGGTATCTTCTGGGCTAGCCAAAAACATTCAGTACTTC.

The chain links TRBV28 to TRBJ1-2; TRBD1 matches at 9 bases. This CDR3 is 15 amino acids long. V dropped 6 bases and J dropped 2; count of bases not matched to a gene: 7. Looked up from germline, CDR1 is MDHEN and CDR2 is SYDVKM. CDR3 amino acids: CASRTQGASNYGYTF. CDR3 nucleotides: TGTGCCAGCAGGACACAGGGGGCGTCGAACTATGGCTACACCTTC.